The rows below give T cell receptor beta chains drawn from one sample of a study of CXCR3-negative and CXCR3-positive naive CD8 T cells. TCRdb re-called the 5' RACE reads and catalogs CDR3 proteins one per entry, DNA excluded. This sample's table reports tens of thousands of distinct CDR3 sequences. Material for sequencing was memory CD8+ T cells from blood. The source is a human donor in good health. Some clones in this sample may be carry-over from other donors' samples. CDR3s include the opening cysteine and the closing phenylalanine or tryptophan. Each record gives: clone size, V gene, J gene, CDR3 protein. The size of a clone is reported for some rows only, either as once, few or many, or as a class for expanded clones.

abundance: -
v_gene: TRBV12-3/TRBV12-4
j_gene: TRBJ1-5
CDR3aa: CASSTENYSNQPQHF

abundance: -
v_gene: TRBV7-9
j_gene: TRBJ2-5
CDR3aa: CASSLRLAEQETQYF

abundance: -
v_gene: TRBV20-1
j_gene: TRBJ2-1
CDR3aa: CSARVPNEQFF

abundance: -
v_gene: TRBV12-3/TRBV12-4
j_gene: TRBJ2-5
CDR3aa: CASSSTKVETQYF

abundance: -
v_gene: TRBV7-3
j_gene: TRBJ2-3
CDR3aa: CASSLGGVGDTQYF

abundance: -
v_gene: TRBV12-3/TRBV12-4
j_gene: TRBJ1-1
CDR3aa: CASSRLPRDEAFF

abundance: -
v_gene: TRBV2
j_gene: TRBJ2-7
CDR3aa: CASSEASAYEQYF

abundance: -
v_gene: TRBV14
j_gene: TRBJ2-3
CDR3aa: CASSQFAPDTQYF

abundance: -
v_gene: TRBV11-2
j_gene: TRBJ2-3
CDR3aa: CASSGGGSDTQYF

abundance: -
v_gene: TRBV12-3/TRBV12-4
j_gene: TRBJ1-1
CDR3aa: CASSLWAAEAFF

abundance: -
v_gene: TRBV11-2
j_gene: TRBJ2-7
CDR3aa: CASRSSREQYF

abundance: -
v_gene: TRBV27
j_gene: TRBJ1-1
CDR3aa: CASSPFEGRDTEAFF

abundance: -
v_gene: TRBV12-3/TRBV12-4
j_gene: TRBJ2-7
CDR3aa: CASSGGDRGVYEQYF

abundance: -
v_gene: TRBV11-2
j_gene: TRBJ1-4
CDR3aa: CASSPYGTNEKLFF

abundance: -
v_gene: TRBV9
j_gene: TRBJ2-1
CDR3aa: CASSPWQSSYNEQFF

abundance: -
v_gene: TRBV2
j_gene: TRBJ1-4
CDR3aa: CASSEGGSDEKLFF

abundance: -
v_gene: TRBV5-1
j_gene: TRBJ1-1
CDR3aa: CASSLILGRDTEAFF

abundance: -
v_gene: TRBV20-1
j_gene: TRBJ2-7
CDR3aa: CSAREQDRTSYEQYF

abundance: -
v_gene: TRBV12-3/TRBV12-4
j_gene: TRBJ2-3
CDR3aa: CASSSQLAGGPGDTQYF

abundance: medium-sized
v_gene: TRBV4-3
j_gene: TRBJ1-6
CDR3aa: CASSQSPDSPLHF

abundance: -
v_gene: TRBV20-1
j_gene: TRBJ1-3
CDR3aa: CSATPAGNTIYF

abundance: -
v_gene: TRBV9
j_gene: TRBJ1-5
CDR3aa: CASGALDQPQHF

abundance: medium-sized
v_gene: TRBV6-2/TRBV6-3
j_gene: TRBJ2-7
CDR3aa: CASSYSTSAYEQYF

abundance: -
v_gene: TRBV6-6
j_gene: TRBJ2-2
CDR3aa: CASSYSSGTNTGELFF

abundance: -
v_gene: TRBV6-5
j_gene: TRBJ1-6
CDR3aa: CASRQTGTGYLENSPLHF

abundance: -
v_gene: TRBV29-1
j_gene: TRBJ2-1
CDR3aa: CSVDGGTRGNEQFF